This is a list of T cell receptor beta chains from one sample in a study of blood T cell repertoires in COVID-19. Libraries were prepared by immunoSEQ multiplex PCR; TCRdb keeps only in-frame clonotypes and omits some of them. The sample lists about 160,000 clones; more than 80% were seen once. The sequenced material came from peripheral blood. The receptors here all came from a man between 65 and 85 years old with acute or convalescent COVID-19. Both conserved end residues are part of each CDR3. The D gene is left open where the match is weak. Only some rows state a clone size, as once, few, many or a class for expanded clones.

v_call	clone_size	j_call	d_call	cdr3_nt	cdr3_aa
TRBV28	NA	TRBJ2-7	TRBD1	TGTGCCAGCAGTTTCGAGACAGGGGCCCTTAAAGGCTACGAGCAGTACTTC	CASSFETGALKGYEQYF
TRBV6-5	NA	TRBJ2-7	TRBD1	TGTGCCAGCAGTTACGGACAGGGTTTCTACGAGCAGTACTTC	CASSYGQGFYEQYF
TRBV6-5	NA	TRBJ1-1	TRBD1	TGTGCCAGCTGGGACAGGGGAAAAACTGAAGCTTTCTTT	CASWDRGKTEAFF
TRBV4-1	NA	TRBJ2-4	NA	TGCGCCAGCAGCCAAGACAGGGACAAAAACATTCAGTACTTC	CASSQDRDKNIQYF
TRBV28	NA	TRBJ1-4	NA	TGTGCCAGCAGGGTTCCGGGACACCTTAATGAAAAACTGTTTTTT	CASRVPGHLNEKLFF
TRBV7-3	NA	TRBJ2-1	NA	TGTGCCAGCAGCTTACAGGGATCGGTGACCTACAATGAGCAGTTCTTC	CASSLQGSVTYNEQFF
TRBV15	once	TRBJ1-2	NA	TGTGCCACCAGCAGAGTCGGGGAGGGTAGAAACTATGGCTACACCTTC	CATSRVGEGRNYGYTF
TRBV28	NA	TRBJ1-6	TRBD1	TGTGCCAGCACGGGACAGGGGAATTCACCCCTCCACTTT	CASTGQGNSPLHF
TRBV7-9	few	TRBJ2-2	TRBD1	TGTGCCAGCAGCTTAGGGACAGGGAACACCGGGGAGCTGTTTTTT	CASSLGTGNTGELFF
TRBV27	NA	TRBJ2-7	NA	TGTGCCAGCAGTTTAGCCAGAACCGACTACGAGCAGTACTTC	CASSLARTDYEQYF
TRBV6-1	once	TRBJ2-6	TRBD2	TGTGCCAGCAGTGAAGCACTCCAGGCCGGGGGGGACTCTGGGGCCAACGTCCTGACTTTC	CASSEALQAGGDSGANVLTF
TRBV18	NA	TRBJ2-5	NA	TGTGCCAGCTCACCACCCGTTCCTCAAGAGACCCAGTACTTC	CASSPPVPQETQYF
TRBV5-4	NA	TRBJ2-7	TRBD1	TGTGCCAGCACTTGGGACAGGGGAAGTTCCGAGCAGTACTTC	CASTWDRGSSEQYF
TRBV19	NA	TRBJ1-3	NA	TGTGCCAGTAGCATGCCAGGACACCCACTTGGAAACACCATATATTTT	CASSMPGHPLGNTIYF
TRBV2	NA	TRBJ2-7	TRBD1	TGTGCCAGCAGTTGGACCCGACAGGGGTCCCACGAGCAGTACTTC	CASSWTRQGSHEQYF